This TCR beta chain was captured in a study of blood T cells in healthy people across ages. Notes on the study in general: Both higher diversity and more naive CD4+ cells marked long-lived donors when set against aged donors. Age showed a roughly linear inverse relationship with TCR beta diversity per million T cells.

A sample-barcoded 5' primer and a J-beta primer mix were used in a second PCR of roughly 7 to 12 cycles. One entry per CDR3 protein, called by TCRdb with MiXCR from the 5' RACE reads. Seen here are hundreds of thousands of distinct CDR3 sequences, around three fifths observed once, and the top ten hold under 30%. This clonotype was counted once. Its antigen is not identified. The draw of peripheral blood yielded ten milliliters from each donor. The sequence was obtained from a man between 35 and 55 years old in good health. The material sequenced was blood.

CDR3 sequence reads: CSGSRGNNEQFF. For the CDR3, the DNA is TGCAGCGGGTCTCGCGGGAACAATGAGCAGTTCTTC. The chain joins TRBV29-1 to TRBJ2-1; D possibly corresponds to TRBD2 (6 bases). Germline V gene sequence: CDR1 SQVTM, CDR2 ANQGSEA. This CDR3 has 12 residues. The V gene lost 7 bases and the J gene lost 5 bases, with 12 bases spanning the gap.